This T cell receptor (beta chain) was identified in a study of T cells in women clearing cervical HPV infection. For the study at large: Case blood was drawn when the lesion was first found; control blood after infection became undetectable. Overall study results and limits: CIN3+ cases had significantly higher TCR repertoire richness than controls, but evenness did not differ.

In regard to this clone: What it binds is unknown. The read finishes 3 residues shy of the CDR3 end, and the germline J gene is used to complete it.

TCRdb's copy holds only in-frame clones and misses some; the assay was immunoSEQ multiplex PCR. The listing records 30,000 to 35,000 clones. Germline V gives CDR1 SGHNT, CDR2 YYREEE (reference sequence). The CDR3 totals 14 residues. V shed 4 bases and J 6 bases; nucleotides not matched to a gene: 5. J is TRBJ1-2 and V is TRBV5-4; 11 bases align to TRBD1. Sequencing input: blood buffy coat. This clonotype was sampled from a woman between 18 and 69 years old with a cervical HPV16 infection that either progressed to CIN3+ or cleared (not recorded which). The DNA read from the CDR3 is TGTGCCAGCAGCGCGGGACAGGGGGGGAATGGC. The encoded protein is CASSAGQGGNG. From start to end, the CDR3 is CASSAGQGGNGYTF.